Below, one TCR beta chain is given with its context. The antigen is unknown. The germline V gene has CDR1 SGHNT and CDR2 YYREEE (reference sequence). The CDR3 totals 14 residues. Trimming shortened V by 0 bases and J by 6 bases, and 11 bases separated the two germline ends. This record belongs to a study of T cell responses to AZD1222 COVID-19 vaccine. Broader study findings: Nearly half of spike-specific TCRs reportedly target variant regions that are unmutated in the B.1.351 and B.1.1.7 variants. Spike-specific TCR depth and breadth grew after two AZD1222 doses. Clonal diversity may have been underestimated, and the donors were mostly white British, with more females than males. Spike-spanning, vaccine-associated CD4 TCRs were dominant at 160-218 and 743-854.

Method: immunoSEQ multiplex PCR; TCRdb's copy keeps in-frame clones and lacks some. The data hold roughly 90,000 clones, with 80% to 90% observed a single time. Source: peripheral blood, taken on day 0 of AZD1222 vaccination. The receptor's source is an adult in good health. The gene calls are TRBV5-4 and TRBJ2-3; D gene uncertain. The CDR3 reads CASSLGGRSDTQYF. The CDR3, as DNA: TGTGCCAGCAGCTTGGGGGGTAGATCGGATACGCAGTATTTT.